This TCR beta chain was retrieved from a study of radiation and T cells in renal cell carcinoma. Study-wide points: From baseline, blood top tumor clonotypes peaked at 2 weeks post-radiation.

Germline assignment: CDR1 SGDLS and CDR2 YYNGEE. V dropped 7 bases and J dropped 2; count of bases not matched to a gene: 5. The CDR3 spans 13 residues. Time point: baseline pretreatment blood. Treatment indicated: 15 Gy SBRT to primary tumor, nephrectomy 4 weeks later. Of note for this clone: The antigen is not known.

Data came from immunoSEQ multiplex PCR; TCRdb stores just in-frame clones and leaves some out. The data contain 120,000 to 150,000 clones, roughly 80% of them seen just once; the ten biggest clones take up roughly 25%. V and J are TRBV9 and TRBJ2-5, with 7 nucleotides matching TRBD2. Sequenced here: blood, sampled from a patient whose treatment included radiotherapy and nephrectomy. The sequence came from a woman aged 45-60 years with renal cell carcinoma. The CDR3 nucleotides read TGTGCCAGCGGGAGGGTCCCACAAGAGACCCAGTACTTC. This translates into CASGRVPQETQYF.